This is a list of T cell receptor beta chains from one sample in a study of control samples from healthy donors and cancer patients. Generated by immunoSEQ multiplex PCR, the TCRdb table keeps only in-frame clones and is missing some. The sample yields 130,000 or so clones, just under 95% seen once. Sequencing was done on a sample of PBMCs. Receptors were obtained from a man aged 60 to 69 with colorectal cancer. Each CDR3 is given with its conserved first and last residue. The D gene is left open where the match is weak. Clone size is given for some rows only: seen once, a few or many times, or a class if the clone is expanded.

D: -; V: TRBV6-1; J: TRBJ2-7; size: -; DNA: TGTGCCAGCAGTGAAGCGCGTCCGGGACGCTACGAGCAGTACTTC; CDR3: CASSEARPGRYEQYF
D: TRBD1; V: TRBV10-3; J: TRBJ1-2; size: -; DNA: TGTGCCATCAGCCCCGAAAGGACAGGGAAGGGCTACACCTTC; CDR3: CAISPERTGKGYTF
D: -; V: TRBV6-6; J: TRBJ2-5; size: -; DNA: TGTGCCAGCAGTAGCAGGGGTGGAGAGACCCAGTACTTC; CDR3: CASSSRGGETQYF
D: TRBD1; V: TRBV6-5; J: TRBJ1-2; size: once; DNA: TGTGCCAGCAGTTACGACGCAACAGGGGGGAGAAACTACACCTTC; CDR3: CASSYDATGGRNYTF
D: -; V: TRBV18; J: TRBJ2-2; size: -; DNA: TGTGCCAGCTCACCTGGACTAACTAAGGGGGAGCTGTTTTTT; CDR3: CASSPGLTKGELFF
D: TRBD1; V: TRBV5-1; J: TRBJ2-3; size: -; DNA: TGCGCCAGCAGCTTGTGGGGGGACAGGGCAGATACGCAGTATTTT; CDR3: CASSLWGDRADTQYF
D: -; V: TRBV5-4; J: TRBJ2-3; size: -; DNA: TGTGCCAGCAGCTTGGACGTCTGGGCTCGCACAGGGAATACGCAGTATTTT; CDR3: CASSLDVWARTGNTQYF
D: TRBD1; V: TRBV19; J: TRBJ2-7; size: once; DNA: TGTGCCAGTAGTGAACAGGGGGACTCCTACGAGCAGTACTTC; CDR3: CASSEQGDSYEQYF
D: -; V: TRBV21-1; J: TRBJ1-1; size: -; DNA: TGTGCCAGCAGCTCCCGAACAAACAACAGGGGGCGAGACACTGAAGCTTTCTTT; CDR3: CASSSRTNNRGRDTEAFF
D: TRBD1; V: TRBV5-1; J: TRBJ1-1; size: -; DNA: TGCGCCAGCAGCGCCAGGGGGCAGGTCACTGAAGCTTTCTTT; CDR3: CASSARGQVTEAFF
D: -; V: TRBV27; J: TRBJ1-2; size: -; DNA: TGTGCCAGCAGCCCGACGGGGAACTATGGCTACACCTTC; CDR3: CASSPTGNYGYTF
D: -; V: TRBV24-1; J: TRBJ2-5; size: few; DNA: TGTGCCACCAGTGGGGGGTCTTGGGAGACCCAGTACTTC; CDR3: CATSGGSWETQYF
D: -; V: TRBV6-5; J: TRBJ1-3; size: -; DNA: TGTGCCAGCACCAACCCAACGGGTGCTGGAAACACCATATATTTT; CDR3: CASTNPTGAGNTIYF
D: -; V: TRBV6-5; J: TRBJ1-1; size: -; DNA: TGTGCCAGCAGTTCCCGGTTCAGGGAAGGCACTGAAGCTTTCTTT; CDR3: CASSSRFREGTEAFF
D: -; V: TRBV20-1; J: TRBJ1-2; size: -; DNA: TGCAGTGCTAGTCGCCCAGAATCCTTCTATGGCTACACCTTC; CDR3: CSASRPESFYGYTF
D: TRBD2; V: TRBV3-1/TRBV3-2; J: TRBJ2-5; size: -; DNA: TGTGCCAGCAGCCTTTTCCGGGACTACACTACGGAGACCCAGTACTTC; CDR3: CASSLFRDYTTETQYF
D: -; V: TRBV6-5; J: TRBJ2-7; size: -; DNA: TGTGCCAGCAGTCTGAACTACGAGCAGTACTTC; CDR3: CASSLNYEQYF
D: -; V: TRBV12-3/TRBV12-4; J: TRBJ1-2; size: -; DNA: TGTGCCAGCAGTTTAGGGGGGATGGGCTACACCTTC; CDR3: CASSLGGMGYTF
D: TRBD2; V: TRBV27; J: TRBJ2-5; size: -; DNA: TGTGCCAGCAGTGTAATGACTAGCGGGGGGTCAGAGACCCAGTACTTC; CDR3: CASSVMTSGGSETQYF
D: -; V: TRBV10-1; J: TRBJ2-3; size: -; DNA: TGCGCCAGCAGTTCCCGATCCCTTGGGCGGTCCACAGATACGCAGTATTTT; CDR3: CASSSRSLGRSTDTQYF